This T cell receptor beta chain was documented in a study of glioma-infiltrating T cells after dendritic cell vaccination. Overall study context: Patients had newly diagnosed or recurrent glioblastoma and received dendritic cell vaccines.

The time point was: after dendritic cell vaccination, including at tumor progression/relapse. CDR1 SNHLY and CDR2 FYNNEI come from the germline V gene. V was trimmed by 8 bases and J by 7 bases, leaving 17 bases between them. The CDR3 is 13 amino acids. Sequenced by immunoSEQ multiplex PCR; TCRdb stores in-frame clones only, minus some. The data contain about 50,000 clones, about 88% of them singletons. The sequence was collected from a human donor with glioblastoma. V and J are TRBV2 and TRBJ1-1; D is unresolved. The sequencing used blood, collected after dendritic cell vaccination. The chain's CDR3 is CASGPPGSGEAFF. The CDR3 DNA reads TGTGCCAGCGGCCCCCCCGGAAGCGGTGAAGCTTTCTTT.